The next 10 T cell receptor beta chains were all read from a single sample in a study of blood T cell repertoires in COVID-19. Profiling relied on immunoSEQ multiplex PCR, and the TCRdb table lists in-frame clones only, not all of them. This table has roughly 250,000 clones, about 88% appearing once. Source material: peripheral blood. The receptors shown here come from a woman aged 35 to 49 who had recovered from COVID-19.

This clone was observed once. This chain links TRBV9 with TRBJ2-1; 8 nucleotides line up with TRBD2. Germline CDR1 and CDR2: SGDLS and YYNGEE. Germline trimming cut 4 bases from V and 8 bases from J; bases unmatched to any gene: 14. The CDR3 is 16 amino acids. The CDR3 region is CASSPGGPTGVHEQFF. The CDR3 DNA is TGTGCCAGCAGCCCGGGGGGGCCTACTGGGGTACATGAGCAGTTCTTC.

CDR3 protein: CASSYSARVSARWYYF. CDR3 nucleotides: TGTGCCAGCAGTTACTCCGCCAGGGTGAGCGCGCGGTGGTATTACTTC. This chain uses TRBV6-2 or TRBV6-3 with TRBJ2-7; possibly TRBD1 for D (5 bases). In germline, CDR1 is MNHEY, CDR2 SVGEGT. The V end lost 0 bases, the J end lost 13 bases, and 25 bases lay between the germline ends. CDR3 length: 16 residues.

DNA for the CDR3: TGTGCCAGCAGCTTGCAGGGGACCTCTACCGGGGAGCTGTTTTTT. It encodes CASSLQGTSTGELFF. The chain recombines TRBV11-2 with TRBJ2-2; a weak D match, TRBD1 (6 bases). The CDR3 totals 15 residues. Germline loops: CDR1 SGHAT, CDR2 FQNNGV. Trimming pared 3 bases from V and 5 bases from J, leaving 13 bases between. Using reference TRBV11-2 and TRBJ2-2 for the parts outside the CDR3, the full variable domain is EAGVAQSPRYKIIEKRQSVAFWCNPISGHATLYWYQQILGQGPKLLIQFQNNGVVDDSQLPKDRFSAERLKGVDSTLKIQPAKLEDSAVYLCASSLQGTSTGELFFGEGSRLTVL.

This rearrangement joins TRBV28 to TRBJ1-2; D ambiguous. Trimming pared 5 bases from V and 7 bases from J, leaving 11 bases between. The CDR3 contains 12 residues. CDR1 and CDR2 from the germline V gene are MDHEN and SYDVKM. CDR3 loop: CASSELARGYTF. The CDR3 nucleotides read TGTGCCAGCAGTGAACTTGCTCGTGGCTACACCTTC.

The chain recombines TRBV19 with TRBJ1-1, with 8 nucleotides matching TRBD1. The CDR3 covers 17 residues. After removal of 7 bases from V and 0 bases from J, the junction contained 13 bases not matched to a gene. The germline V gene encodes CDR1 LNHDA and CDR2 SQIVND (reference sequence). CDR3 region: CASKDPRGLMVNTEAFF. Here the CDR3 DNA reads TGTGCCAGTAAAGACCCCAGGGGGCTTATGGTGAACACTGAAGCTTTCTTT.

V and J are TRBV7-2 and TRBJ2-7; a possible D gene is TRBD2 (6 bases). V lost 1 base to trimming and J lost 3 bases, with 10 bases between them. CDR3 length: 14 amino acids. CDR1 is SGHTA and CDR2 is FQGNSA in the germline V gene. In DNA form, the CDR3 reads TGTGCCAGCAGCTTAGGCGGGATGGTCTACGAGCAGTACTTC. The encoded protein is CASSLGGMVYEQYF.

The rearrangement joins TRBV2 to TRBJ2-7; 7 positions match TRBD2. This CDR3 is built from 13 residues. Germline CDR1 is SNHLY and CDR2 is FYNNEI. Germline trimming cut 6 bases from V and 0 bases from J; bases unmatched to any gene: 2. CDR3 DNA sequence: TGTGCCAGCAGCGGCGGGGGCTCCTACGAGCAGTACTTC. It yields the protein CASSGGGSYEQYF.

This chain links TRBV19 with TRBJ2-7; D is unclear. Germline CDR1 and CDR2: LNHDA and SQIVND (reference sequence). The ends were cut back, 1 base at V and 3 bases at J, with 10 bases in the middle. This CDR3 comprises 14 residues. CDR3 bases: TGTGCCAGTAGTATAGGGAGCTCCTTCTACGAGCAGTACTTC. Residues: CASSIGSSFYEQYF.

The gene calls are TRBV13 and TRBJ2-5; TRBD2 might be the D (6 bases). Trimming took off 4 bases at V and 2 bases at J, with 20 bases between the two ends. From germline, CDR1 is PRHDT and CDR2 FYEKMQ (reference sequence). This CDR3 is built from 17 residues. CDR3 nucleotides: TGTGCCAGCAGCTCCACGGTAGGCTGGCGGGAACAAGAGACCCAGTACTTC. Its protein is CASSSTVGWREQETQYF. Full variable domain (rest looked up from reference TRBV13 and TRBJ2-5): AAGVIQSPRHLIKEKRETATLKCYPIPRHDTVYWYQQGPGQDPQFLISFYEKMQSDKGSIPDRFSAQQFSDYHSELNMSSLELGDSALYFCASSSTVGWREQETQYFGPGTRLLVL.

The chain uses TRBV7-3 and TRBJ1-2, with TRBD1 matching over 7 bases. J lost 4 bases, V lost 5 bases, and 13 bases had no gene match. Germline CDR1 is SGHTA and CDR2 is FQGTGA. CDR3 length equals 16 residues. CDR3 sequence (DNA): TGTGCCAGCAGCGCACAATCGGGACAGCTATCCTATGGCTACACCTTC. Amino acids: CASSAQSGQLSYGYTF.